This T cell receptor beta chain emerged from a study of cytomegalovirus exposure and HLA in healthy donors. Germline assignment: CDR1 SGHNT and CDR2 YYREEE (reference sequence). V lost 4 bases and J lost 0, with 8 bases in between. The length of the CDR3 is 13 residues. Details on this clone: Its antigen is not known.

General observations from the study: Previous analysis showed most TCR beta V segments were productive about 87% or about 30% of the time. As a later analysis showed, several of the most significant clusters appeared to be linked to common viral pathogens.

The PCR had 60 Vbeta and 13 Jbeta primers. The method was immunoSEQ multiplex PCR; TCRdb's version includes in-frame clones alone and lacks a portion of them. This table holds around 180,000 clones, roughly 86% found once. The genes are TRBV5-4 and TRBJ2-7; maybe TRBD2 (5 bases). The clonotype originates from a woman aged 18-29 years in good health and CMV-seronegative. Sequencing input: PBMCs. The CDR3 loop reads CASSPEASYEQYF. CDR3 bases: TGTGCCAGCAGCCCGGAGGCCTCCTACGAGCAGTACTTC.